The 23 T cell receptor beta chains below were found in one sample sequenced in a study of beta chain features in type 1 diabetes. Study results and caveats: People with Type 1 diabetes carried modestly yet significantly shorter TCRB CDR3s in all four CD4+ subsets.

The antigens for these receptors are not known. The whole isolated RNA underwent reverse transcription, so sequencing captured expressed TCRB transcripts. Data came from immunoSEQ multiplex PCR; TCRdb stores just in-frame clones and leaves some out. The sample has 300,000 or so clones; approximately 15% are singletons. Sequencing was performed on naive CD4+ T cells from blood. The receptors derive from a woman under 30 with type 1 diabetes.

This clone was recorded a few times. The gene calls are TRBV2 and TRBJ2-7, with D possibly matching TRBD2 (5 bases). Trimming took off 6 bases at V and 7 bases at J, with 13 bases between the two ends. CDR3 length: 12 amino acids. Germline CDR1 and CDR2: SNHLY and FYNNEI. The CDR3 DNA follows: TGTGCCAGCAGGGCTAGCTGGACGGAGCAGTACTTC. Amino acid sequence: CASRASWTEQYF.

This clone has just a few counts. The V call is TRBV5-4, the J call TRBJ2-2, with 7 bases aligning to TRBD1. Germline V gene lookup returns CDR1 SGHNT and CDR2 YYREEE (reference sequence). This CDR3 contains 15 residues. V gave up 4 bases and J gave up 4 bases; unmatched junction bases: 7. The CDR3 DNA follows: TGTGCCAGCAGCGCGCCGACAGGGAGCACCGGGGAGCTGTTTTTT. Translated: CASSAPTGSTGELFF.

This clone showed up just a few times. The genes are TRBV12-5 and TRBJ1-5; D might be TRBD1 (5 bases). The V end was cut by 0 bases, the J end by 7 bases, with 13 bases between. CDR3 size: 15 residues. Germline CDR1 is LGHNT and CDR2 is FRNRAP. Written as DNA, the CDR3 is TGTGCTAGTGGTTTGGTTTCAGGGAACGCCCAGCCCCAGCATTTT. Its translation: CASGLVSGNAQPQHF.

In its sample, this clone was seen a few times. The V call is TRBV9, the J call TRBJ2-3, with D perhaps TRBD2 (5 bases). The germline CDR1 and CDR2 sequences are SGDLS and YYNGEE. V lost 3 bases to trimming and J lost 6 bases, with 11 bases between them. The CDR3 spans 13 residues. CDR3 protein: CASSDGNWDTQYF. In DNA form, the CDR3 reads TGTGCCAGCAGCGACGGGAATTGGGATACGCAGTATTTT. Full variable domain (remainder filled in from reference TRBV9 and TRBJ2-3): DSGVTQTPKHLITATGQRVTLRCSPRSGDLSVYWYQQSLDQGLQFLIQYYNGEERAKGNILERFSAQQFPDLHSELNLSSLELGDSALYFCASSDGNWDTQYFGPGTRLTVL.

This clone appeared a few times. The chain carries TRBV7-8 and TRBJ1-1; D is perhaps TRBD1 (6 bases). Looked up from germline, CDR1 is SGHVS and CDR2 is FQNEAQ. The CDR3 extends over 16 amino acids. V shed 4 bases and J shed 0 bases, with 15 bases lying between them. DNA for the CDR3: TGTGCCAGCAGCTCCCTCGACGGGACAATGAACACTGAAGCTTTCTTT. Its translation: CASSSLDGTMNTEAFF.

The gene calls are TRBV7-2 and TRBJ2-5; TRBD2 might be the D (5 bases). The germline CDR1 and CDR2 sequences are SGHTA and FQGNSA. The CDR3 is made up of 16 amino acids. With 4 bases removed from V and 1 base from J, the gap between germline ends came to 16 bases. The DNA of the CDR3 is TGTGCCAGCAGCTCCCAACACCTAAGCGGCCAAGAGACCCAGTACTTC. Translation gives CASSSQHLSGQETQYF.

V and J are TRBV5-1 and TRBJ2-1; D is unclear. Germline assignment: CDR1 SGHRS and CDR2 YFSETQ. The CDR3 is 14 residues long. Trimming pared 7 bases from V and 0 bases from J, leaving 11 bases between. CDR3 nucleotides: TGCGCCAGCCGTTCCGCGAGCTCCTACAATGAGCAGTTCTTC. Its translation: CASRSASSYNEQFF.

The CDR3 loop reads CSGQVFMNTEAFF. The DNA of the CDR3 is TGCAGCGGACAGGTTTTTATGAACACTGAAGCTTTCTTT. The chain is built from TRBV29-1 and TRBJ1-1, with D possibly being TRBD1 (6 bases). The V end was cut by 7 bases, the J end by 0 bases, with 12 bases between. CDR1 and CDR2 (germline): SQVTM, ANQGSEA. CDR3 length: 13 amino acids.

The V gene is TRBV28, the J gene TRBJ2-1; 7 bases align to TRBD2. CDR1 is MDHEN and CDR2 is SYDVKM in the germline V gene. Trimming removed 7 bases from V and 8 bases from J; junction bases left unmatched: 14. This CDR3 is built from 15 residues. The CDR3 nucleotides read TGTGCCAGCAAACCTTGGGGCGGGAGTGGCCATGAGCAGTTCTTC. Translating it yields CASKPWGGSGHEQFF.

The table lists this clone with a count of one. The CDR3 coding sequence is TGTGCCAGCAGTTACTCGATGAGCGGGAGGGGCGGTGAGCAGTTCTTC. Translation gives CASSYSMSGRGGEQFF. This sequence joins TRBV6-8 and TRBJ2-1; TRBD2 matches at 10 bases. Germline CDR1 reads MNHGY; CDR2 reads SAAAGT. The CDR3 is 16 amino acids. J gave up 9 bases and V 0 bases, and 8 bases lay outside the gene matches.

This clone was detected a few times. The chain carries TRBV7-2 and TRBJ1-2; 7 nucleotides line up with TRBD1. V lost 2 bases, J lost 7 bases, and 13 bases stayed unmatched. The CDR3 is 16 amino acids. Germline-derived CDR1 and CDR2 are SGHTA and FQGNSA. In DNA, the CDR3 is TGTGCCAGCAGCTTAAAGGGACAGAGTACCCTTGGTGGCTACACCTTC. This sequence encodes CASSLKGQSTLGGYTF.

The table lists this clone with a few counts. This rearrangement joins TRBV14 to TRBJ2-5, with TRBD1 matching over 7 bases. V lost 3 bases, J lost 0 bases, and 4 bases stayed unmatched. CDR1 is SGHDN, CDR2 FVKESK, per germline. The CDR3 covers 15 residues. Here the CDR3 DNA reads TGTGCCAGCAGCCATCGGGACAGCTACCAAGAGACCCAGTACTTC. Translation gives CASSHRDSYQETQYF.

The rearrangement links TRBV11-2 to TRBJ2-1; D unclear. Per germline, CDR1 SGHAT and CDR2 FQNNGV. CDR3 length equals 12 residues. The V gene lost 5 bases and the J gene lost 6 bases, with 8 bases spanning the gap. CDR3 nucleotides: TGTGCCAGCAGCACTCCGTTCAATGAGCAGTTCTTC. Amino acids: CASSTPFNEQFF. The variable domain in full, completed from reference TRBV11-2 and TRBJ2-1, reads EAGVAQSPRYKIIEKRQSVAFWCNPISGHATLYWYQQILGQGPKLLIQFQNNGVVDDSQLPKDRFSAERLKGVDSTLKIQPAKLEDSAVYLCASSTPFNEQFFGPGTRLTVL.

The rearrangement links TRBV2 to TRBJ2-7; 7 bases map to TRBD1. After removal of 1 base from V and 9 bases from J, the junction contained 6 bases not matched to a gene. Per the germline V gene, CDR1 is SNHLY and CDR2 is FYNNEI. CDR3 length equals 13 residues. CDR3: CASSEVLRGRQYV. Here the CDR3 DNA reads TGTGCCAGCAGTGAAGTTCTGAGGGGGCGGCAGTACGTC.

This clone was counted only a few times. The genes are TRBV7-9 and TRBJ2-7; TRBD2 aligns across 7 bases. Germline CDR1 reads SEHNR; CDR2 reads FQNEAQ (reference sequence). V lost 3 bases, J lost 5 bases, and 4 bases stayed unmatched. CDR3 size: 13 residues. CDR3 region: CASSFSGNNEQYV. Written as DNA, the CDR3 is TGTGCCAGCAGCTTCAGCGGGAATAACGAGCAGTACGTC.

This clone has only a few counts. This sequence joins TRBV12-5 and TRBJ2-2, with D unclear. Germline CDR1 reads LGHNT; CDR2 reads FRNRAP. The CDR3 is 14 amino acids. V was pared by 3 bases and J by 1 base, with 6 bases between. CDR3: CASGLRGNTGELFF. CDR3 nucleotide sequence: TGTGCTAGTGGTTTAAGAGGGAACACCGGGGAGCTGTTTTTT.

Only a few counts were recorded for this clone. Other DNA sequences in the sample encode the same CDR3. V gene TRBV18 combines with J gene TRBJ1-1; perhaps TRBD1 as D (5 bases). CDR1 is KGHSH and CDR2 is LQKENI in the germline V gene. The CDR3 loop spans 14 amino acids. V lost 3 bases and J lost 1, with 9 bases in between. CDR3 in amino acids: CASSPGQANTEAFF. CDR3 DNA sequence: TGTGCCAGCTCACCGGGGCAGGCGAACACTGAAGCTTTCTTT.

This clone was seen a few times. V gene TRBV6-5 combines with J gene TRBJ1-2; TRBD1 matches 7 bases. V lost 6 bases to trimming and J lost 4 bases; unmatched junction nucleotides: 5. The CDR3 contains 13 residues. Germline V gene sequence: CDR1 MNHEY, CDR2 SVGAGI. The CDR3 protein is CASRLDRLYGYTF. CDR3 DNA: TGTGCCAGCAGATTGGACAGGCTCTATGGCTACACCTTC.

The chain couples TRBV28 to TRBJ1-5, with 10 nucleotides matching TRBD1. Per germline, CDR1 MDHEN and CDR2 SYDVKM. The CDR3 extends over 16 amino acids. The V and J ends lost 2 bases and 6 bases, in that order; junction bases with no gene match: 7. The CDR3 spells CASSLPGQGSAQPQHF. In DNA, the CDR3 is TGTGCCAGCAGTTTACCGGGACAGGGGAGCGCTCAGCCCCAGCATTTT.

This clone has only a few counts. The chain recombines TRBV5-1 with TRBJ2-7, with 14 bases identical to TRBD2. The CDR3 is made up of 15 amino acids. Losses at the gene ends were 4 bases for V and 4 bases for J; bases not matched to a gene: 4. Germline V lookup: CDR1 SGHRS, CDR2 YFSETQ. CDR3 residues: CASSIGLAGGYEQYV. The CDR3 nucleotides read TGCGCCAGCAGCATAGGACTAGCGGGAGGTTACGAGCAGTACGTC.

CDR3 region: CASSQAYPNQPQHF. CDR3 DNA sequence: TGCGCCAGCAGCCAAGCCTACCCCAATCAGCCCCAGCATTTT. The chain is built from TRBV4-1 and TRBJ1-5; the D is unclear. Germline loops: CDR1 MGHRA, CDR2 YSYEKL. The CDR3 is 14 amino acids. Trimming stripped 1 base from V and 3 bases from J, with 7 bases between.

This clone appeared a few times. This chain connects TRBV29-1 to TRBJ2-1; 7 bases line up with TRBD2. V was clipped by 7 bases and J by 8 bases; unmatched bases: 8. Looked up from germline, CDR1 is SQVTM and CDR2 is ANQGSEA. The CDR3 has 12 residues. The CDR3 sequence: CSAGGGLDEQFF. CDR3 coding DNA: TGCAGCGCGGGGGGAGGGTTGGATGAGCAGTTCTTC.

V gene TRBV18 combines with J gene TRBJ2-2; TRBD1 matches at 7 bases. The CDR3 runs 16 residues. With 3 bases clipped from V and 0 bases from J, the junction kept 4 bases outside the gene matches. Germline V CDR1 and CDR2: KGHSH, LQKENI. The CDR3 DNA reads TGTGCCAGCTCACCCCGACAGGGACCGAACACCGGGGAGCTGTTTTTT. Its translation: CASSPRQGPNTGELFF.